The rows below give T cell receptor beta chains drawn from one sample of a study of T cells in Graves' hyperthyroidism and ophthalmopathy. A single record per CDR3 protein comes from TCRdb applying MiXCR to the multiplex PCR reads. Among about 300,000 distinct CDR3 sequences, approximately 16% were seen once, and the ten largest hold around 34%. The specimen was blood. The receptor source for this set is a man in his thirties or forties with Graves' hyperthyroidism. Both conserved end residues are part of each CDR3. Fields, in order: V gene, J gene, clone size, D gene, CDR3 DNA, CDR3 protein. A D gene is named only where the DNA matches it firmly. Where a row states a size, it is once, few, many or the class of an expanded clone; other rows omit it.

V: TRBV4-1; J: TRBJ2-1; size: few; D: -; DNA: TGCGCCAGCAGCCGTACCGGGACTGGAGGAAACAATGAGCAGTTCTTC; CDR3: CASSRTGTGGNNEQFF
V: TRBV10-3; J: TRBJ1-1; size: few; D: -; DNA: TGTGCCATCAGTGAGTCGACTCTGGCAGGGTGGGGCACTGAAGCTTTCTTT; CDR3: CAISESTLAGWGTEAFF
V: TRBV28; J: TRBJ2-1; size: many; D: TRBD1; DNA: TGTGCCAGCACCTCGACAGGGACCTCCTACAATGAGCAGTTCTTC; CDR3: CASTSTGTSYNEQFF
V: TRBV29-1; J: TRBJ2-1; size: few; D: -; DNA: TGCAGCGTTGAAGGGGCCAAAGGGACTCGCCTGTCCCTAAACAATGAGCAGTTCTTC; CDR3: CSVEGAKGTRLSLNNEQFF
V: TRBV29-1; J: TRBJ1-2; size: many; D: TRBD1; DNA: TGCAGCGTCTCGAGGGGACAGGGCTATGGCTACACCTTC; CDR3: CSVSRGQGYGYTF
V: TRBV29-1; J: TRBJ2-7; size: -; D: -; DNA: TGCAGCGTTACTACAACGGACACATACGAGCAGTACTTC; CDR3: CSVTTTDTYEQYF
V: TRBV11-3; J: TRBJ1-2; size: few; D: -; DNA: TGTGCCAGCAGCCCTGGACGACGTGGGCACTATGGCTACACCTTC; CDR3: CASSPGRRGHYGYTF
V: TRBV18; J: TRBJ1-5; size: -; D: -; DNA: TGTGCCAGCTCACCACCGGGGCCGCGAGAACTTCAGCCCCAGCATTTT; CDR3: CASSPPGPRELQPQHF
V: TRBV9; J: TRBJ2-6; size: few; D: -; DNA: TGTGCCAGCAGCGTAGGGGGTGGGGCTGGGGCCAACGTCCTGACTTTC; CDR3: CASSVGGGAGANVLTF
V: TRBV12-3/TRBV12-4; J: TRBJ2-3; size: many; D: TRBD2; DNA: TGTGCCAGCACGCTAGCGGGAGAAGGCACAGATACGCAGTATTTT; CDR3: CASTLAGEGTDTQYF
V: TRBV7-2; J: TRBJ2-7; size: few; D: -; DNA: TGTGCCAGCAGCTTAGAAAGTAGGGGCTCCTACGAGCAGTACTTC; CDR3: CASSLESRGSYEQYF
V: TRBV27; J: TRBJ2-7; size: many; D: -; DNA: TGTGCCAGCAGTTCTATGGGACCACAGGTTGTGAGCTCCTACGAGCAGTACTTC; CDR3: CASSSMGPQVVSSYEQYF
V: TRBV11-2; J: TRBJ2-3; size: many; D: TRBD2; DNA: TGTGCCAGCAGCTTCCCCGCCAGCGGGAGGGTGGGAGATACGCAGTATTTT; CDR3: CASSFPASGRVGDTQYF
V: TRBV30; J: TRBJ2-2; size: many; D: -; DNA: TGTGCCTGGAGTTCGTCAGGTCAAGGGCGGAGACGGGAGCTGTTTTTT; CDR3: CAWSSSGQGRRRELFF
V: TRBV2; J: TRBJ1-1; size: -; D: -; DNA: TGTGCCAGGGGGTGGCCGTATCGGACTGAAGCTCTCTTT; CDR3: CARGWPYRTEALF
V: TRBV2; J: TRBJ1-1; size: many; D: -; DNA: TGTGCCAGCAGTGGGCAGGGTCCCATGAACACTGAAGCTTTCTTT; CDR3: CASSGQGPMNTEAFF
V: TRBV6-9; J: TRBJ1-1; size: -; D: -; DNA: TGTGCCAGCAGTTACCTTCGGTGGCAAGTGATGAACACTGAAGCTTTCTTT; CDR3: CASSYLRWQVMNTEAFF
V: TRBV4-1; J: TRBJ2-1; size: -; D: TRBD2; DNA: TGCGCCAGCAGCTACTTAGGGACTAGCGGGTCCTACAATGAGCAGTTCTTC; CDR3: CASSYLGTSGSYNEQFF
V: TRBV29-1; J: TRBJ2-7; size: few; D: -; DNA: TGCAGCGTTGTTGCGGGTTTTGGCTACGAGCAGTACTTC; CDR3: CSVVAGFGYEQYF
V: TRBV18; J: TRBJ2-7; size: few; D: TRBD2; DNA: TGTGCCAGCTCACCACAGCGGGGCAGGGCAATCTACGAGCAGTACTTC; CDR3: CASSPQRGRAIYEQYF
V: TRBV27; J: TRBJ2-1; size: few; D: TRBD2; DNA: TGTGCCACTCTTCGGGGGGTAGATGACTACAATGAGCAGTTCTTC; CDR3: CATLRGVDDYNEQFF
V: TRBV28; J: TRBJ2-3; size: many; D: TRBD2; DNA: TGTGCCAGCAGTCCACCGGGCCCCCGGGGGGCAGATACGCAGTATTTT; CDR3: CASSPPGPRGADTQYF
V: TRBV11-2; J: TRBJ2-7; size: many; D: -; DNA: TGTGCCAGCAGCTTCGGGGTGGGAGGAAGCTCCTACGAGCAGTACTTC; CDR3: CASSFGVGGSSYEQYF
V: TRBV19; J: TRBJ2-5; size: -; D: -; DNA: TGTGCCAGTAGTACCACTCGAGAGGAGACCCAGTACTTC; CDR3: CASSTTREETQYF
V: TRBV7-9; J: TRBJ2-7; size: many; D: -; DNA: TGTGCCAGCAGCTCGCACCGGGATCCTTCCTACGAGCAGTACTTC; CDR3: CASSSHRDPSYEQYF
V: TRBV29-1; J: TRBJ2-3; size: many; D: -; DNA: TGCAGCGTTGATTTTTGGGGGGTGACTAGCACAGATACGCAGTATTTT; CDR3: CSVDFWGVTSTDTQYF
V: TRBV19; J: TRBJ2-1; size: -; D: -; DNA: TGTGCCAGTAGTTTAGCCCCAGGGATGGAGCAGTTCTTC; CDR3: CASSLAPGMEQFF
V: TRBV3-1; J: TRBJ2-1; size: many; D: -; DNA: TGTGCCAGCAGCCAACGGGGTTACAATGAGCAGTTCTTC; CDR3: CASSQRGYNEQFF
V: TRBV28; J: TRBJ2-1; size: many; D: -; DNA: TGTGCCAGCTGCCGAGGGGAGCGCGAGCAGTTCTTC; CDR3: CASCRGEREQFF
V: TRBV12-3/TRBV12-4; J: TRBJ1-1; size: many; D: -; DNA: TGTGCCAGCAGGTGGACAGTCACTGAAGCTTTCTTT; CDR3: CASRWTVTEAFF
V: TRBV7-8; J: TRBJ2-7; size: few; D: TRBD1; DNA: TGTGCCAGCCGCCAAGGACAGGGGTGGTACGAGCAGTACTTC; CDR3: CASRQGQGWYEQYF
V: TRBV18; J: TRBJ1-1; size: -; D: -; DNA: TGTGCCAGCTCACCACGCTTCCATGTAGAGCCGAAGAAGAACACTGAAGCTTTCTTT; CDR3: CASSPRFHVEPKKNTEAFF